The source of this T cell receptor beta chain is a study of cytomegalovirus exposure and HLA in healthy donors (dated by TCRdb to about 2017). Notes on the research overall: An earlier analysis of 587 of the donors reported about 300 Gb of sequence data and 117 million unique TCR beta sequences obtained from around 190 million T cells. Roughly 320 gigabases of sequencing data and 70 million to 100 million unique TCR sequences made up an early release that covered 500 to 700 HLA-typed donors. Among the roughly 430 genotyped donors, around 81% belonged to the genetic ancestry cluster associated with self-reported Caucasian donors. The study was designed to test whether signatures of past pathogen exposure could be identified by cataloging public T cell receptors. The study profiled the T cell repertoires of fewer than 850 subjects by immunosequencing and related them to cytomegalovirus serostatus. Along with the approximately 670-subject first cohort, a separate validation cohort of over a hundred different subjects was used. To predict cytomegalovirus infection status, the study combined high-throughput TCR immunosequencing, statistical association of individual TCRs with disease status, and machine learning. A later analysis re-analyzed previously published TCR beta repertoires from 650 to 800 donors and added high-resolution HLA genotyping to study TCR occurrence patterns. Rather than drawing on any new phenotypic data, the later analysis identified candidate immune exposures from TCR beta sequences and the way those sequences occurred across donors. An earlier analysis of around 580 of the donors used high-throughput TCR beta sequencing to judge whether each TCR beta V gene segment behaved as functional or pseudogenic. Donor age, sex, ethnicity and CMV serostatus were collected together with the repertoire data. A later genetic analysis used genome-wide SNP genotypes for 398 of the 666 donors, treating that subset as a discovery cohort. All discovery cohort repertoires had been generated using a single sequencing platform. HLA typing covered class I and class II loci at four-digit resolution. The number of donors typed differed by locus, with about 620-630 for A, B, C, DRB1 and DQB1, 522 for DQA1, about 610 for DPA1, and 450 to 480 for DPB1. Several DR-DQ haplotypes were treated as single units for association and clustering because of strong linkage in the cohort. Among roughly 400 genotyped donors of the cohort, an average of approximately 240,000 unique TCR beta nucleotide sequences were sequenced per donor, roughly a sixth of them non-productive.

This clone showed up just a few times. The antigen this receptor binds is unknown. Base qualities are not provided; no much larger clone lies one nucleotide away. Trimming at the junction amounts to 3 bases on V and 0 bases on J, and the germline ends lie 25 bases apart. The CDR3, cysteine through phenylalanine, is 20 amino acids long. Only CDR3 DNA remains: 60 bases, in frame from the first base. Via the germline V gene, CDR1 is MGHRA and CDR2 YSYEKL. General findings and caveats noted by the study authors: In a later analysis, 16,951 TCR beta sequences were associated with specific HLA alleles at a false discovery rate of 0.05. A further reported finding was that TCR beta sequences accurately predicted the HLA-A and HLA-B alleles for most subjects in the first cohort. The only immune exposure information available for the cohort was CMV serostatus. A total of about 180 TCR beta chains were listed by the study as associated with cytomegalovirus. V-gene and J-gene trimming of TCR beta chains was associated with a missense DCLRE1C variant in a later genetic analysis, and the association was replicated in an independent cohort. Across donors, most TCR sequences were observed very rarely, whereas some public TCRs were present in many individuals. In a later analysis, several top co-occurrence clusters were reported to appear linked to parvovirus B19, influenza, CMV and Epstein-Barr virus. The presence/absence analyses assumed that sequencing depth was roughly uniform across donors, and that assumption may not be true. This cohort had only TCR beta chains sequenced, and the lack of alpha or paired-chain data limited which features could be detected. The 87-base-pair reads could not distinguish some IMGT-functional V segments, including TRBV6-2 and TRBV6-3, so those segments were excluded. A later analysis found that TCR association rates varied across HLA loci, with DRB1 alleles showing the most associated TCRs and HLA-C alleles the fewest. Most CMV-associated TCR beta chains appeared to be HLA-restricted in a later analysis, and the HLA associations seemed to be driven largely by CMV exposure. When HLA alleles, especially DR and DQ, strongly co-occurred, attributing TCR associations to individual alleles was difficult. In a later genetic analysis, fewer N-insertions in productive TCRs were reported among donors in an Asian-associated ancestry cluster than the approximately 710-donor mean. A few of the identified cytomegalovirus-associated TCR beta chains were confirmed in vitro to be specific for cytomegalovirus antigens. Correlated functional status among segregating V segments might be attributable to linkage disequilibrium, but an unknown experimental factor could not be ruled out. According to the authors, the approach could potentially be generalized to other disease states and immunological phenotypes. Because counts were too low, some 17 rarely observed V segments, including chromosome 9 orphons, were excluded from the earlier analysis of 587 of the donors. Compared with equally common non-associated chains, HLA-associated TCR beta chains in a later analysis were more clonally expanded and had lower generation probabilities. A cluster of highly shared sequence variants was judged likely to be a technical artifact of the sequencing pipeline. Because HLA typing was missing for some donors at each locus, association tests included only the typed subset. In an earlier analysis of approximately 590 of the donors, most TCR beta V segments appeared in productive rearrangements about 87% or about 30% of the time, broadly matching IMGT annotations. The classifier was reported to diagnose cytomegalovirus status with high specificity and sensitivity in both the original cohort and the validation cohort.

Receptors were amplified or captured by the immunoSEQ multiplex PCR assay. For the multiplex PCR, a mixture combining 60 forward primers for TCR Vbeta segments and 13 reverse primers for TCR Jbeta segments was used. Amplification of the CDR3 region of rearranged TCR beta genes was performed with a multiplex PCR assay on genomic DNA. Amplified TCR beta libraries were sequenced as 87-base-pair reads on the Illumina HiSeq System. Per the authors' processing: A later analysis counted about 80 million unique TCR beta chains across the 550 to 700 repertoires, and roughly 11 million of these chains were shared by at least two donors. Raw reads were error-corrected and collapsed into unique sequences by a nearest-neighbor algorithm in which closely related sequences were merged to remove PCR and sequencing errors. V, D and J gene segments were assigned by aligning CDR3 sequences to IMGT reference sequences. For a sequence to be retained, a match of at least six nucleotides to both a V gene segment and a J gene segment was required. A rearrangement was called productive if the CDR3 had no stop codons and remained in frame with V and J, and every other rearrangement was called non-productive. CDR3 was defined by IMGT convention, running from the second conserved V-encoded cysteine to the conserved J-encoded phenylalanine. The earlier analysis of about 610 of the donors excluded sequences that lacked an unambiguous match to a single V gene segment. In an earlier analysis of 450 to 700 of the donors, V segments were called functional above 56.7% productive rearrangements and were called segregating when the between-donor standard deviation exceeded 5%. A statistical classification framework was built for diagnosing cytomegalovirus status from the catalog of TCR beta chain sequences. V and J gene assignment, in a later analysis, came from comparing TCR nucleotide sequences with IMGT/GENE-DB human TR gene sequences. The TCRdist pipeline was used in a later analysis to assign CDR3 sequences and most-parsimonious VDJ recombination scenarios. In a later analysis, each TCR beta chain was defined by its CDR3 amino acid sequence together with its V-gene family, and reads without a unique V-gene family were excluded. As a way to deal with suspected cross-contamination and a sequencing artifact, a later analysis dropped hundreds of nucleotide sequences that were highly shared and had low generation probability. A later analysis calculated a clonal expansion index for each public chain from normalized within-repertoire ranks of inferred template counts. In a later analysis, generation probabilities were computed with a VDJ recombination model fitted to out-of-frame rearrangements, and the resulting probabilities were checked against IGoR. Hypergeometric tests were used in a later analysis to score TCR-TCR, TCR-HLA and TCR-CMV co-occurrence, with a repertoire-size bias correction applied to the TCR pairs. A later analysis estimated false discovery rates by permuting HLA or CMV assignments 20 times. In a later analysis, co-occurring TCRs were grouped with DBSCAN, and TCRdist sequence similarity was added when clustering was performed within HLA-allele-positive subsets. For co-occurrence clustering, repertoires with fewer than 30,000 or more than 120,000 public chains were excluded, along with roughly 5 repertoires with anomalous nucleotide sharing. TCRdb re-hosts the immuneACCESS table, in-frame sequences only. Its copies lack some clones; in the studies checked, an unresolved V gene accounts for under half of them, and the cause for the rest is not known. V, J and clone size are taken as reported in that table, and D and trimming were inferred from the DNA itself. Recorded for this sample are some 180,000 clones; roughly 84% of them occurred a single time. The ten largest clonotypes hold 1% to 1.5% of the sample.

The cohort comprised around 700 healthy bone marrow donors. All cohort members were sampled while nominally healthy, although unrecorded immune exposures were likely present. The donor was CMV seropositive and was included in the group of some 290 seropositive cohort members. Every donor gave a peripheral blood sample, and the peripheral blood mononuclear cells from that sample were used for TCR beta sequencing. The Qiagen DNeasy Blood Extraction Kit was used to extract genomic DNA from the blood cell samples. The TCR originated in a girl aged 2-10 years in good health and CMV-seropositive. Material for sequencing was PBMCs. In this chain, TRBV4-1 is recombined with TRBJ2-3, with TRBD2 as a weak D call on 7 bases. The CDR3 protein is CASSHGGSLGGESSTDTQYF. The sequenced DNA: TGCGCCAGCAGCCATGGAGGTTCATTAGGGGGGGAATCTAGCACAGATACGCAGTATTTT.